A single T cell receptor (beta chain) is shown here with its context. No change in lesions over the prior 6 months defined stable disease. This record comes from a study of resident and recirculating memory T cells in vitiligo. Clones were read by immunoSEQ multiplex PCR, and TCRdb kept only the in-frame ones, dropping some. The table has 72,000 or so clones, approximately 90% seen once; the top ten hold approximately 4.8%. The CDR3 sequence is 14 residues long. The germline V gene has CDR1 SGHRS and CDR2 YFSETQ. V gave up 3 bases and J gave up 6 bases; unmatched junction bases: 6. The receptor was derived from a male donor with vitiligo. V gene TRBV5-1 combines with J gene TRBJ1-1, with TRBD1 identical over 9 bases. Sample: blood. CDR3 nucleotides: TGCGCCAGCAGCTCGGACAGGGGATACCCTGAAGCTTTCTTT. Translation: CASSSDRGYPEAFF.